Presented here are 21 T cell receptor beta chains from one specimen sequenced in a study of shared clonotypes between healthy human individuals. The protocol was immunoSEQ multiplex PCR, while the TCRdb copy is restricted to in-frame clones and leaves out a portion. The table lists some 630,000 clones, less than 80% of them singletons. Material for sequencing was memory CD4+ T cells sorted from blood. As for subset: CD45RA-negative fraction. The source is a woman aged 25 to 39 in good health.

The chain uses TRBV6-1 and TRBJ2-7; TRBD1 matches 7 bases. This CDR3 comprises 14 residues. The ends lost 3 bases at V and 2 bases at J; junction bases unmatched: 4. The germline V gene has CDR1 MNHNS and CDR2 SASEGT. The CDR3: CASSDGTAPYEQYF. The CDR3 bases are TGTGCCAGCAGTGATGGGACAGCACCCTACGAGCAGTACTTC.

The V call is TRBV2, the J call TRBJ2-1; a weak D match, TRBD1 (6 bases). Per the germline V gene, CDR1 is SNHLY and CDR2 is FYNNEI. V lost 4 bases and J 8 bases, leaving 12 bases between the germline ends. The CDR3 runs to 13 residues. CDR3 sequence (DNA): TGTGCCAGCAGTGTACAGGGATGGGATGAGCAGTTCTTC. It encodes CASSVQGWDEQFF.

The chain employs TRBV28 and TRBJ1-5, with 9 positions matching TRBD1. The CDR3 totals 14 residues. Germline lookup yields CDR1 MDHEN and CDR2 SYDVKM. V was clipped by 6 bases and J by 3 bases; unmatched bases: 3. The CDR3 loop reads CASRGTGYNQPQHF. DNA of the CDR3: TGTGCCAGCAGAGGGACAGGGTACAATCAGCCCCAGCATTTT. Supplemented by reference TRBV28 and TRBJ1-5, the full variable domain reads DVKVTQSSRYLVKRTGEKVFLECVQDMDHENMFWYRQDPGLGLRLIYFSYDVKMKEKGDIPEGYSVSREKKERFSLILESASTNQTSMYLCASRGTGYNQPQHFGDGTRLSIL.

The rearrangement links TRBV18 to TRBJ1-3, with unresolved D. CDR1 and CDR2 from the germline V gene are KGHSH and LQKENI. The CDR3 sequence is 15 residues long. The V end was cut by 2 bases, the J end by 0 bases, with 8 bases between. The CDR3: CASSPAQNSGNTIYF. The CDR3 DNA sequence: TGTGCCAGCTCACCAGCCCAGAACTCTGGAAACACCATATATTTT.

Remarks on this clone: The same CDR3 also results from other DNA sequences found in this sample. The V and J genes are TRBV2 and TRBJ1-1; perhaps TRBD1 as D (6 bases). This CDR3 is built from 13 residues. Trimming removed 8 bases at V and 2 bases at J, with 12 bases between. The germline V gene has CDR1 SNHLY and CDR2 FYNNEI. In DNA, the CDR3 is TGTGCCAGCTCAGGGGACCTAAACACTGAAGCTTTCTTT. Its protein product is CASSGDLNTEAFF.

This clone came up a few times. The chain is built from TRBV6-5 and TRBJ2-7, with D possibly being TRBD2 (5 bases). In germline, CDR1 is MNHEY, CDR2 SVGAGI. The CDR3 sequence is 14 residues long. Trimming took off 5 bases at V and 1 base at J, with 12 bases between the two ends. The CDR3 region is CASSTGVISYEQYF. Written as DNA, the CDR3 is TGTGCCAGCAGTACCGGGGTGATTTCCTACGAGCAGTACTTC.

The gene calls are TRBV4-1 and TRBJ2-6; D not resolved. V gave up 1 base and J gave up 0 bases, with 10 bases separating them. CDR3 length: 17 residues. Germline loops: CDR1 MGHRA, CDR2 YSYEKL. The CDR3 bases are TGCGCCAGCAGCCAAGGGGCCGCGAGCTCTGGGGCCAACGTCCTGACTTTC. The encoded protein is CASSQGAASSGANVLTF.

V usage is TRBV11-3 and J usage is TRBJ2-7; D is unclear. CDR3 length equals 13 residues. V was pared by 2 bases and J by 6 bases, with 11 bases between. From germline, CDR1 is SGHNT and CDR2 YENEEA. For the CDR3, the DNA is TGTGCCAGCAGCTTATCCAACGAAAGCGAGCAGTACTTC. Residues: CASSLSNESEQYF.

The rearrangement links TRBV6-1 to TRBJ1-5, with D maybe TRBD1 (6 bases). Germline V gene data show CDR1 as MNHNS and CDR2 as SASEGT. V lost 4 bases and J 0 bases, leaving 13 bases between the germline ends. The CDR3 totals 16 residues. The CDR3 DNA is TGTGCCAGCAGTGGCCGGACAGAGAATAGCAATCAGCCCCAGCATTTT. The encoded protein is CASSGRTENSNQPQHF.

The rearrangement joins TRBV6-5 to TRBJ2-7; 12 bases line up with TRBD1. Germline assignment: CDR1 MNHEY and CDR2 SVGAGI. V trimming: 6 bases; J trimming: 2 bases; junction bases outside the gene matches: 5. The CDR3 covers 15 residues. The CDR3 sequence is CASRPGTGGTYEQYF. DNA of the CDR3: TGTGCCAGCAGGCCCGGGACAGGGGGCACCTACGAGCAGTACTTC.

This clone was found a few times. This chain joins TRBV6-4 and TRBJ2-7; D is perhaps TRBD2 (5 bases). V lost 7 bases and J 2 bases, leaving 12 bases between the germline ends. The CDR3 is 13 residues long. The germline V gene has CDR1 MRHNA and CDR2 SNTAGT. The CDR3 spells CASTERGTYEQYF. Written as DNA, the CDR3 is TGTGCCAGCACCGAACGGGGAACCTACGAGCAGTACTTC.

This chain links TRBV7-9 with TRBJ2-7, with D perhaps TRBD1 or TRBD2 (5 bases each). The CDR3 covers 15 residues. The V end lost 1 base, the J end lost 4 bases, and 14 bases lay between the germline ends. CDR1 is SEHNR, CDR2 FQNEAQ, per germline (reference sequence). The CDR3 sequence is CASSLGLRDPYEQYF. DNA for the CDR3: TGTGCCAGCAGCTTAGGGCTTAGGGACCCTTACGAGCAGTACTTC.

DNA for the CDR3: TGTGCCAGCAGTGACTATGGACTAGCGGGAGAGCAGTTCTTC. Its protein is CASSDYGLAGEQFF. This chain links TRBV6-4 with TRBJ2-1; 12 bases line up with TRBD2. The ends lost 1 base at V and 10 bases at J; junction bases unmatched: 2. The CDR3 sequence is 14 residues long. CDR1 is MRHNA and CDR2 is SNTAGT in the germline V gene.

This clone came up a few times. The chain combines TRBV7-3 with TRBJ2-5, with D perhaps matching TRBD1 (5 bases). The V gene lost 2 bases and the J gene lost 5 bases, with 9 bases spanning the gap. This CDR3 has 13 residues. The germline V gene has CDR1 SGHTA and CDR2 FQGTGA. The CDR3 sequence is CASSLAHRETQYF. The DNA of the CDR3 is TGTGCCAGCAGCTTAGCACACAGGGAGACCCAGTACTTC.

The chain employs TRBV11-3 and TRBJ2-2; D is unresolved. The germline gives CDR1 SGHNT, CDR2 YENEEA. This CDR3 comprises 12 residues. Trimming removed 4 bases from V and 2 bases from J, with 2 bases in between. CDR3 protein: CASSYNTGELFF. CDR3 bases: TGTGCCAGCAGCTACAACACCGGGGAGCTGTTTTTT. Combining the CDR3 with reference TRBV11-3 and TRBJ2-2 gives the whole variable domain EAGVVQSPRYKIIEKKQPVAFWCNPISGHNTLYWYLQNLGQGPELLIRYENEEAVDDSQLPKDRFSAERLKGVDSTLKIQPAELGDSAVYLCASSYNTGELFFGEGSRLTVL.

V is TRBV2 and J is TRBJ1-5, with D perhaps matching TRBD1 (6 bases). The CDR3 spans 14 residues. The germline gives CDR1 SNHLY, CDR2 FYNNEI. Trimming shortened V by 4 bases and J by 4 bases, and 11 bases separated the two germline ends. Here the CDR3 DNA reads TGTGCCAGCAGTGGTGGGGACACAAATCAGCCCCAGCATTTT. Amino acid sequence: CASSGGDTNQPQHF.

The chain recombines TRBV5-4 with TRBJ1-1, with a tentative D call TRBD1 (5 bases). Germline V gene sequence: CDR1 SGHNT, CDR2 YYREEE (reference sequence). V was pared by 4 bases and J by 1 base, with 8 bases between. CDR3 length: 13 residues. DNA for the CDR3: TGTGCCAGCAGCCATGGGGGGAACACTGAAGCTTTCTTT. Amino acids: CASSHGGNTEAFF.

A remark on this clone: A read error is possible here, since a much larger clone lies one base away. The chain joins TRBV2 to TRBJ1-4; D perhaps matches TRBD1 (5 bases). This CDR3 has 14 residues. The V gene's germline CDR1 is SNHLY and CDR2 FYNNEI. V gave up 8 bases and J gave up 3 bases, with 13 bases separating them. As DNA, the CDR3 is TGTGCCAGCGGAGAAGGGGCCGCTAATGAAAAACTGTTTTTT. Its protein product is CASGEGAANEKLFF.

The J gene is TRBJ2-1, the V gene TRBV5-1, with 8 bases aligning to TRBD1. V gave up 4 bases and J gave up 0 bases; unmatched junction bases: 9. Germline CDR1 SGHRS, CDR2 YFSETQ. This CDR3 has 17 residues. CDR3 in amino acids: CASSNDRGTSSYNEQFF. CDR3 nucleotides: TGCGCCAGCAGCAACGACAGGGGCACGAGCTCCTACAATGAGCAGTTCTTC.

For the CDR3, the DNA is TGTGCCACCTCTGGGGGCATGGAGACTGAAGCTTTCTTT. Residues: CATSGGMETEAFF. The J gene is TRBJ1-1, the V gene TRBV19, with a weak D call TRBD1 (6 bases). This CDR3 has 13 amino acids. With 10 bases removed from V and 5 bases from J, the gap between germline ends came to 17 bases. Germline loops: CDR1 LNHDA, CDR2 SQIVND (reference sequence).

The chain has TRBV11-2 and TRBJ2-7; D gene uncertain. The CDR3 consists of 13 residues. Germline CDR1 is SGHAT and CDR2 is FQNNGV. Trimming removed 5 bases at V and 2 bases at J, with 10 bases between. CDR3 residues: CASSLLLTYEQYF. The DNA for the CDR3 is TGTGCCAGCAGCCTACTACTTACCTACGAGCAGTACTTC.